A selection of T cell receptor beta chains follows, all from one sample in a study of radiotherapy plus CTLA-4 blockade in lung cancer. This table comes from immunoSEQ multiplex PCR, and its TCRdb copy is limited to in-frame clones, with some not included. This table has 50,000 or so clones, 60% to 80% appearing once. Sequenced here: peripheral blood, sampled from a patient treated with radiotherapy plus ipilimumab. These receptors came from a human donor with non-small cell lung cancer who had stable disease on radiotherapy plus ipilimumab. Each CDR3 is given with its conserved first and last residue. The D gene is left open where the match is weak. Clone size is not always given. Where it is, it says once, few, many or a class for expanded clones.

>TRBJ1-1|.|TRBV5-1|.|15
TGCGCCAGCAGCTTGGTTAGAGGGCTTAACACTGAAGCTTTCTTT
CASSLVRGLNTEAFF
>TRBJ2-6|.|TRBV5-6|.|14
TGTGCCAGCAGCGTATACTCTGGGGCCAACGTCCTGACTTTC
CASSVYSGANVLTF
>TRBJ2-4|once|TRBV19|.|12
TGTGCCAGTAGTCCCGCGACGGACATTCAGTACTTC
CASSPATDIQYF
>TRBJ2-1|.|TRBV7-9|.|12
TGTGCCAGCAGCTTCTCCTACAATGAGCAGTTCTTC
CASSFSYNEQFF
>TRBJ2-1|.|TRBV5-1|.|16
TGCGCCAGCAGCTTGGGGGGGTCGAGCTCCTACAATGAGCAGTTCTTC
CASSLGGSSSYNEQFF
>TRBJ1-2|.|TRBV6-1|.|14
TGTGCCAGCAGGAATGCGGGAAGCTTCTATGGCTACACCTTC
CASRNAGSFYGYTF
>TRBJ2-2|.|TRBV9|.|15
TGTGCCAGCAGCGTAGAAGCCAGGGCAACCGGGGAGCTGTTTTTT
CASSVEARATGELFF
>TRBJ1-4|.|TRBV2|.|14
TGTGCCAGCCGAAACAGGGAGGTTAATGAAAAACTGTTTTTT
CASRNREVNEKLFF
>TRBJ1-2|once|TRBV7-6|.|14
TGTGCCAGCAGCTTAGGGATAGGGGGCTATGGCTACACCTTC
CASSLGIGGYGYTF
>TRBJ2-2|.|TRBV19|TRBD2|16
TGTGCCACTCCGACAGACCCGGGGGGGTACACCGGGGAGCTGTTTTTT
CATPTDPGGYTGELFF
>TRBJ1-4|.|TRBV29-1|.|12
TGCAGCGTTGGAGCAACTAATGAAAAACTGTTTTTT
CSVGATNEKLFF
>TRBJ2-1|.|TRBV2|TRBD2|15
TGTGCCAGCAGTACTAGCGGGGGCCCTGACAATGAGCAGTTCTTC
CASSTSGGPDNEQFF
>TRBJ2-1|few|TRBV2|.|15
TGTGCCAGCAGTGTCATGGGGAGCTCCTACAATGAGCAGTTCTTC
CASSVMGSSYNEQFF
>TRBJ2-5|.|TRBV30|TRBD1|13
TGTGCCTGGAGGGGCAGGGGGCGAGAGACCCAGTACTTC
CAWRGRGRETQYF
>TRBJ1-2|.|TRBV27|.|15
TGTGCCAGCAGTCTGACCCCCACACTTAACTATGGCTACACCTTC
CASSLTPTLNYGYTF
>TRBJ2-2|.|TRBV7-3|.|14
TGTGCCAGCAGCTTATACACGAAATCAGGGGAGCTGTTTTTT
CASSLYTKSGELFF
>TRBJ1-1|.|TRBV21-1|.|15
TGTGCCAGCAGCGCCTTGGGAGAGGGTCAGACTGAAGCTTTCTTT
CASSALGEGQTEAFF
>TRBJ1-2|.|TRBV19|TRBD1|19
TGTGCCAGTAGTATTACCTTCCTCGGGACAGGGGCCGGGATCTATGGCTACACCTTC
CASSITFLGTGAGIYGYTF
>TRBJ2-5|.|TRBV7-9|.|15
TGTGCCAGCAGCTTAGCGTTGGGCAACGGCGAGACCCAGTACTTC
CASSLALGNGETQYF
>TRBJ2-3|.|TRBV5-8|TRBD2|12
TGTGCCAGCAGCCGGGAGGCAGATACGCAGTATTTT
CASSREADTQYF
>TRBJ2-3|.|TRBV9|TRBD2|16
TGTGCCAGCAGCTTTCCACGGGGGGGAAGCACAGATACGCAGTATTTT
CASSFPRGGSTDTQYF
>TRBJ2-7|.|TRBV4-1|.|16
TGCGCCAGCAGCCCCACCGGGAAGGACGGCACCTACGAGCAGTACTTC
CASSPTGKDGTYEQYF
>TRBJ1-6|.|TRBV27|TRBD1|14
TGTGCCAGCAGCCCCGGGACAGCTAATTCACCCCTCCACTTT
CASSPGTANSPLHF
>TRBJ1-2|.|TRBV5-5|.|14
TGTGCCAGCAGCTTGGAACCGGCTAACTATGGCTACACCTTC
CASSLEPANYGYTF
>TRBJ1-5|.|TRBV2|.|16
TGTGCCAGCCTACCCCGAGGGCAGGGAGGCAATCAGCCCCAGCATTTT
CASLPRGQGGNQPQHF
>TRBJ2-2|.|TRBV16|TRBD2|14
TGTGCCAGCAGCCAATCGGGAGGGTCCGGGGAGCTGTTTTTT
CASSQSGGSGELFF
>TRBJ1-1|few|TRBV9|.|16
TGTGCCAGCAGCCTCCACAGAGGTGCGGACGAGACTGAAGCTTTCTTT
CASSLHRGADETEAFF
>TRBJ1-5|.|TRBV14|.|14
TGTGCCAGCAGCCCCCTCGGTCCGAATCAGCCCCAGCATTTT
CASSPLGPNQPQHF
>TRBJ1-4|.|TRBV18|.|17
TGTGCCAGCTCACCTCCAGGTTCGGACGGGGGTAATGAAAAACTGTTTTTT
CASSPPGSDGGNEKLFF
>TRBJ2-4|.|TRBV5-6|.|14
TGTGCCAGCAGCTTAGGGGAGGCCAAAAACATTCAGTACTTC
CASSLGEAKNIQYF
>TRBJ1-2|.|TRBV5-1|.|13
TGCGCCAGCCGTCCCCCTGGGGATGGGGGCTACACCTTC
CASRPPGDGGYTF
>TRBJ1-5|.|TRBV6-4|TRBD1|17
TGTGCCAGCAGTGACACCCCGGACAGGGTGAGCAATCAGCCCCAGCATTTT
CASSDTPDRVSNQPQHF
>TRBJ2-2|.|TRBV2|TRBD2|16
TGTGCCAGCAGTGATGGAGCGGGGGCCAACACCGGGGAGCTGTTTTTT
CASSDGAGANTGELFF
>TRBJ2-6|.|TRBV15|TRBD1|17
TGTGCCACCAGCCAACGGACAGGGGGTCCTGGGGCCAACGTCCTGACTTTC
CATSQRTGGPGANVLTF
>TRBJ1-1|.|TRBV5-6|.|14
TGTGCCAGCAGCCCCCAGGGAAGGGACACTGAAGCTTTCTTT
CASSPQGRDTEAFF
>TRBJ1-5|.|TRBV28|.|12
TGTGCCAGCAGTTGGAGGGGTCAGCCCCAGCATTTT
CASSWRGQPQHF
>TRBJ1-2|.|TRBV5-4|TRBD1|14
TGTGCCAGCAGCCCGGGACAGGGAAGTTATGGCTACACCTTC
CASSPGQGSYGYTF
>TRBJ1-3|.|TRBV7-8|.|14
TGTGCCAGCAGCTTAATAAGGGCTGGAAACACCATATATTTT
CASSLIRAGNTIYF
>TRBJ1-2|.|TRBV7-8|.|14
TGTGCCAGCAGCTTTTCGGGAGGCAGCTATGGCTACACCTTC
CASSFSGGSYGYTF
>TRBJ1-1|.|TRBV18|TRBD1|16
TGTGCCAGCTCCCCCTTGGGACAGAGACAGAACACTGAAGCTTTCTTT
CASSPLGQRQNTEAFF
>TRBJ2-7|.|TRBV6-5|TRBD1|15
TGTGCCAGCAGTGGACCGGACAGGGTCGGCTACGAGCAGTACTTC
CASSGPDRVGYEQYF
>TRBJ1-2|few|TRBV10-3|TRBD1|14
TGTGCCATCAGTGAGGTTAAGGGGGCTGGCGGCTACACCTTC
CAISEVKGAGGYTF
>TRBJ1-4|.|TRBV2|.|18
TGTGCCAGCATCTTAGCCGGGACACCTCAGGGTGCTAATGAAAAACTGTTTTTT
CASILAGTPQGANEKLFF